This T cell receptor (beta chain) was retrieved from a study of shared clonotypes between healthy human individuals. Unmatched junction bases numbered 2, after V lost 2 bases and J lost 3 bases. The length of the CDR3 is 14 residues. Germline CDR1 SGHRS, CDR2 YFSETQ. On this clone: Other nucleotide sequences from this sample produce the same CDR3.

Partitioning of CD4+ cells yielded a CD45RA+ naive subset and a CD45RA-negative memory subset. The table came from immunoSEQ multiplex PCR; TCRdb's copy has only in-frame clones and leaves some out. The profile shows roughly 2,300,000 clones, 92% of them singletons. This clonotype originated in a man in his late teens or twenties in good health. Some clones in this sample may be carry-over from other donors' samples. The chain joins TRBV5-1 to TRBJ2-7; TRBD2 matches at 10 bases. Sample: naive CD4+ T cells from PBMCs. As for subset: CD45RA+ positively selected. CDR3 DNA sequence: TGCGCCAGCAGCTTAACTAGCGGGAACTACGAGCAGTACTTC. The encoded protein is CASSLTSGNYEQYF. Variable domain in full (rest from reference TRBV5-1 and TRBJ2-7): KAGVTQTPRYLIKTRGQQVTLSCSPISGHRSVSWYQQTPGQGLQFLFEYFSETQRNKGNFPGRFSGRQFSNSRSEMNVSTLELGDSALYLCASSLTSGNYEQYFGPGTRLTVT.